Listed below are T cell receptor beta chains from one sample, sequenced in a study of blood T cell repertoires in COVID-19. Produced via immunoSEQ multiplex PCR; TCRdb's table is partial and in-frame only. The sample carries 250,000 to 350,000 clones, about nine tenths recorded once. The sample comprised peripheral blood. Every receptor here comes from a woman aged 55-69 years with acute or convalescent COVID-19. The CDR3 runs from the conserved cysteine through the conserved F or W. The D gene is left open where the match is weak. A clone size is listed for some rows: how often the clone was seen (once, few, many), or a class if it is expanded.

.,TRBJ1-5,TRBD1,TRBV7-8,CASSWGDRGDTQPQHF,TGTGCCAGCAGCTGGGGAGACAGGGGGGACACTCAGCCCCAGCATTTT
.,TRBJ1-5,.,TRBV7-9,CASSLGTLSNQPQHF,TGTGCCAGCAGCTTAGGGACACTTAGCAATCAGCCCCAGCATTTT
.,TRBJ1-4,.,TRBV5-1,CASSTQNEKLFF,TGCGCCAGCAGCACCCAGAACGAAAAACTGTTTTTT
.,TRBJ1-4,.,TRBV19,CASSPRGLGPNEKLFF,TGTGCCAGTAGTCCCAGGGGCCTGGGCCCTAATGAAAAACTGTTTTTT
.,TRBJ2-1,.,TRBV21-1,CASSKRTRLAGTHNEQFF,TGTGCCAGCAGCAAACGGACTAGACTAGCGGGAACGCACAATGAGCAGTTCTTC
.,TRBJ1-2,.,TRBV15,CATSRDLGLVGRDYGYTF,TGTGCCACCAGCAGAGATCTAGGTTTAGTCGGCAGAGACTATGGCTACACCTTC
.,TRBJ1-3,.,TRBV24-1,CATSDSQSGNTIYF,TGTGCCACCAGTGATTCCCAATCTGGAAACACCATATATTTT
.,TRBJ1-5,.,TRBV7-2,CASSMEHQPQHF,TGTGCCAGCAGTATGGAGCATCAGCCCCAGCATTTT
.,TRBJ1-3,.,TRBV30,CAWREEVSGNTIYF,TGTGCCTGGAGAGAGGAAGTCTCTGGAAACACCATATATTTT
.,TRBJ2-7,TRBD1,TRBV28,CASRFETRGRLDYEQYF,TGTGCCAGCAGGTTTGAAACCAGGGGGCGCTTGGACTACGAGCAGTACTTC
once,TRBJ2-7,TRBD1,TRBV9,CASSIGTVSYEQYF,TGTGCCAGCAGCATCGGGACAGTCTCCTACGAGCAGTACTTC
.,TRBJ2-7,TRBD2,TRBV7-8,CASSTSAGALYEQYF,TGTGCCAGCAGCACATCGGCGGGAGCTCTCTACGAGCAGTACTTC
.,TRBJ2-1,TRBD1,TRBV9,CASSVLQGSYNEQFF,TGTGCCAGCAGCGTATTACAGGGGAGCTACAATGAGCAGTTCTTC
.,TRBJ2-5,TRBD2,TRBV7-6,CASSFDLRLAGGRNRETQYF,TGTGCCAGCAGCTTTGATCTTCGACTAGCGGGGGGGCGGAATAGGGAGACCCAGTACTTC
.,TRBJ2-1,TRBD2,TRBV30,CACPGLASYNEQFF,TGTGCCTGCCCGGGACTAGCGTCCTACAATGAGCAGTTCTTC
.,TRBJ1-2,TRBD1,TRBV5-8,CASSLGTGGYYGYTF,TGTGCCAGCAGCTTGGGGACAGGGGGATACTATGGCTACACCTTC
.,TRBJ1-5,.,TRBV27,CASSLWRGRDQPQHF,TGTGCCAGCAGTTTATGGAGGGGCCGGGATCAGCCCCAGCATTTT
.,TRBJ2-3,TRBD2,TRBV5-4,CASRGTSGVADTQYF,TGTGCCAGCAGGGGGACTAGCGGGGTTGCAGATACGCAGTATTTT
.,TRBJ2-3,TRBD1,TRBV6-5,CASSKHRGITDTQYF,TGTGCCAGCAGTAAGCACAGGGGAATCACAGATACGCAGTATTTT
few,TRBJ1-2,TRBD1,TRBV6-2/TRBV6-3,CASSSPDRGGYGYTF,TGTGCCAGCAGTTCCCCAGACAGGGGCGGCTATGGCTACACCTTC
.,TRBJ1-5,.,TRBV10-3,CAIGRDEGQPQHF,TGTGCCATCGGACGGGATGAAGGTCAGCCCCAGCATTTT
.,TRBJ2-1,TRBD2,TRBV15,CATSRDDSGGVYEQFF,TGTGCCACCAGCAGAGACGACAGCGGGGGGGTCTACGAGCAGTTCTTC
.,TRBJ2-7,TRBD1,TRBV10-3,CATSDRAHEQYF,TGTGCCACTTCGGACAGGGCCCACGAGCAGTACTTC
.,TRBJ2-3,TRBD2,TRBV5-1,CASSLVAGGVTDTQYF,TGCGCCAGCAGCTTGGTAGCGGGGGGTGTCACAGATACGCAGTATTTT
.,TRBJ1-1,.,TRBV11-2,CASSLAMNTEAFF,TGTGCCAGCAGCTTAGCAATGAACACTGAAGCTTTCTTT
few,TRBJ2-7,.,TRBV10-2,CASSSSYEQYF,TGCGCCAGCAGCAGCTCCTACGAGCAGTACTTC
.,TRBJ2-1,TRBD2,TRBV10-3,CAISEPMGLGAYEQFF,TGTGCCATCAGTGAGCCGATGGGACTAGGGGCCTATGAGCAGTTCTTC
.,TRBJ2-5,TRBD1,TRBV20-1,CSASGDRDGPSKDF,TGCAGTGCTAGTGGTGACAGGGATGGCCCGAGTAAGGACTTC
.,TRBJ2-3,TRBD1,TRBV25-1,CASSDRGRTDTQYF,TGTGCCAGCAGTGACAGGGGGCGCACAGATACGCAGTATTTT
.,TRBJ2-5,.,TRBV9,CASSVDLRQETQYF,TGTGCCAGCAGCGTAGATTTGCGTCAAGAGACCCAGTACTTC
.,TRBJ2-1,.,TRBV5-1,CASSLDTRYNEQFF,TGCGCCAGCAGCCTGGACACCCGATACAATGAGCAGTTCTTC
.,TRBJ2-3,.,TRBV11-2,CASSFAEDTDTQYF,TGTGCCAGCAGCTTCGCAGAAGACACAGATACGCAGTATTTT
.,TRBJ1-4,.,TRBV5-8,CASSLGLRPEKLFF,TGTGCCAGCAGCTTGGGACTTCGGCCTGAAAAACTGTTTTTT
.,TRBJ2-1,TRBD2,TRBV7-3,CASSGGTSGGTYNEQFF,TGTGCCAGCAGCGGCGGGACTAGCGGGGGGACCTACAATGAGCAGTTCTTC
.,TRBJ2-1,TRBD2,TRBV9,CASSVDGGRTRSSYNEQFF,TGTGCCAGCAGCGTAGATGGCGGGAGAACTAGGAGCTCCTACAATGAGCAGTTCTTC
.,TRBJ1-5,.,TRBV4-1,CASSSRQGNQPQHF,TGCGCCAGCAGCTCTCGACAGGGCAATCAGCCCCAGCATTTT
.,TRBJ2-1,TRBD2,TRBV6-2/TRBV6-3,CASSYPGSGSLFF,TGTGCCAGCAGTTACCCAGGTAGCGGGAGTCTGTTCTTC
.,TRBJ2-3,TRBD1,TRBV5-4,CASSLGGQGFTDTQYF,TGTGCCAGCAGCTTGGGGGGACAGGGATTCACAGATACGCAGTATTTT
few,TRBJ1-2,.,TRBV14,CASSQQTNYGYTF,TGTGCCAGCAGCCAGCAGACTAACTATGGCTACACCTTC
.,TRBJ1-1,TRBD1,TRBV7-9,CASSYQGAGFPRNTEAFF,TGTGCCAGCAGTTATCAGGGGGCGGGTTTTCCTAGGAACACTGAAGCTTTCTTT
.,TRBJ2-7,.,TRBV19,CASSNRDNFYEQYF,TGTGCCAGTAGTAACCGGGACAACTTCTACGAGCAGTACTTC
.,TRBJ2-5,.,TRBV12-3/TRBV12-4,CASSLFSETQYF,TGTGCCAGCAGTTTATTCTCAGAGACCCAGTACTTC
.,TRBJ2-5,.,TRBV28,CASSLDSGAETQYF,TGTGCCAGCAGTTTAGATTCTGGGGCCGAGACCCAGTACTTC
.,TRBJ2-1,.,TRBV5-1,CASSPGGLAAEQFF,TGCGCCAGCAGCCCGGGGGGCCTCGCCGCCGAGCAGTTCTTC
once,TRBJ1-4,TRBD1,TRBV24-1,CATRGQPNEKLFF,TGTGCCACCAGGGGACAGCCTAATGAAAAACTGTTTTTT
.,TRBJ2-1,.,TRBV29-1,CSVVETSSYNEQFF,TGCAGCGTTGTGGAGACTAGCTCCTACAATGAGCAGTTCTTC
.,TRBJ1-1,.,TRBV2,CASMIQGLNTEAFF,TGTGCCAGCATGATTCAGGGGCTGAACACTGAAGCTTTCTTT
once,TRBJ1-4,TRBD1,TRBV10-3,CAISYRGRADEKLFF,TGTGCCATCAGTTACAGGGGTCGGGCGGATGAAAAACTGTTTTTT
once,TRBJ2-1,TRBD2,TRBV6-5,CASTRLAGGNEQFF,TGTGCCAGCACCCGACTAGCGGGGGGGAATGAGCAGTTCTTC
.,TRBJ2-2,.,TRBV28,CASKRVPGELFF,TGTGCCAGCAAGAGGGTGCCCGGGGAGCTGTTTTTT
.,TRBJ2-7,.,TRBV27,CASSSGPYEQYF,TGTGCCAGCAGTTCGGGTCCCTACGAGCAGTACTTC
.,TRBJ1-4,.,TRBV15,CATSRDRGEKLFF,TGTGCCACCAGCAGAGACCGGGGTGAAAAACTGTTTTTT